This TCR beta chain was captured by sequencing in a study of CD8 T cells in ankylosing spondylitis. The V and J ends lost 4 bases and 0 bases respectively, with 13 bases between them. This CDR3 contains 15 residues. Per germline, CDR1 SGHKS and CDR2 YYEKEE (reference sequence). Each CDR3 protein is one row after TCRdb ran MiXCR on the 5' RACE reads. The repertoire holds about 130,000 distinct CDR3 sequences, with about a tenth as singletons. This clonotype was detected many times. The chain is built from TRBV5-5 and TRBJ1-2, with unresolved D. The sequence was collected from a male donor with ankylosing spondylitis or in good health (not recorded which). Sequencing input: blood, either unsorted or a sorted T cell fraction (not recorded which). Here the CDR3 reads CASSVRLIANYGYTF. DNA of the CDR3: TGTGCCAGCAGCGTGCGGTTAATAGCTAACTATGGCTACACCTTC. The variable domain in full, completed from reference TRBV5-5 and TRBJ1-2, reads DAGVTQSPTHLIKTRGQQVTLRCSPISGHKSVSWYQQVLGQGPQFIFQYYEKEERGRGNFPDRFSARQFPNYSSELNVNALLLGDSALYLCASSVRLIANYGYTFGSGTRLTVV.